This T cell receptor beta chain comes out of a study of OX40 agonist ivuxolimab in advanced cancers. In the study overall: The mean age was approximately 56 years, ranging from about 23 to 79, with about four fifths of participants male. Three patients responded partially, comprising one with hepatocellular carcinoma and two with cutaneous melanoma. Study observations and caveats: Relative to CD4+ cells, CD8+ T cells on average had more expanded clones.

Any history of autoimmune disease or systemic immunosuppression disqualified patients. The CDR3 runs to 14 residues. The V gene lost 5 bases and the J gene lost 6 bases, with 14 bases spanning the gap. CDR1 SGHVS and CDR2 FQNEAQ come from the germline V gene. A word on this clone: Its antigen is as yet unknown.

Only in-frame clones appear in the TCRdb table, and some are missing; sequencing was by immunoSEQ multiplex PCR. The sample includes tens of thousands of clones, about nine tenths of them seen just once. This sample comprised CD4+ or CD8+ T cells sorted from blood, obtained in a trial of the OX40 agonist ivuxolimab. V is TRBV7-8 and J is TRBJ1-5; weak D call: TRBD1 (6 bases). The source is an adult with an advanced solid tumor such as melanoma, head and neck, liver or kidney cancer. The CDR3 nucleotides are TGTGCCAGCAGCATTACAGGGAAGAGTCAGCCCCAGCATTTT. Translation: CASSITGKSQPQHF.